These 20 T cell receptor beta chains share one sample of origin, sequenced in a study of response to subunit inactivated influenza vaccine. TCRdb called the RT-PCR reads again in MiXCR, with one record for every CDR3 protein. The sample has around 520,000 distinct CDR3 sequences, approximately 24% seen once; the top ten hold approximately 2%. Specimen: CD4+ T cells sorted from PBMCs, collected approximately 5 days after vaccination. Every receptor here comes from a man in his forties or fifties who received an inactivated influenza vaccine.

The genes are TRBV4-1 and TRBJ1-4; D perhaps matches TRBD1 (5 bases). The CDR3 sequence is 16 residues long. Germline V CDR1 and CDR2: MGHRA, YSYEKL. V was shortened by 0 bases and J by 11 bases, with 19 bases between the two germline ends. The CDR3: CASSQEAAVGAGKLFF. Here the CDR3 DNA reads TGCGCCAGCAGCCAAGAGGCGGCAGTCGGGGCGGGGAAACTGTTTTTT.

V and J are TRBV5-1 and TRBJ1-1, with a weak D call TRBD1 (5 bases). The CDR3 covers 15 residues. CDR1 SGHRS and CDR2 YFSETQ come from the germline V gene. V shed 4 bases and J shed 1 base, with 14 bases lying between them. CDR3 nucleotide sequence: TGCGCCAGCAGCCTAAACGCAGGGACGAACACTGAAGCTTTCTTT. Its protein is CASSLNAGTNTEAFF.

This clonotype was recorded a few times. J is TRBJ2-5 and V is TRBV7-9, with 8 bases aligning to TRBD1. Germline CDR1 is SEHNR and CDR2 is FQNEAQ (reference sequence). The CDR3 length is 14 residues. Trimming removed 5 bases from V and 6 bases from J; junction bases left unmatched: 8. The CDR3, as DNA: TGTGCCAGCAGCCCCTTGACAGGGGTGCAGACCCAGTACTTC. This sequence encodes CASSPLTGVQTQYF.

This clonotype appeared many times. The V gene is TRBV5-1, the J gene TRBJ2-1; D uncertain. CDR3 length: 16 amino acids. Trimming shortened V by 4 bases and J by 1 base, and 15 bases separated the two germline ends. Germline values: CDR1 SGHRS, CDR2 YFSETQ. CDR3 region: CASSPEGTVSYNEQFF. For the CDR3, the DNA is TGCGCCAGCAGCCCGGAAGGTACAGTTTCCTACAATGAGCAGTTCTTC.

The CDR3 here is CASKIELAEIYNEQFF. The CDR3 bases are TGTGCCAGCAAAATAGAACTAGCGGAAATCTACAATGAGCAGTTCTTC. This chain uses TRBV4-2 with TRBJ2-1; 8 bases agree with TRBD2. V trimming: 7 bases; J trimming: 3 bases; junction bases outside the gene matches: 11. This CDR3 is built from 16 residues. Germline-derived CDR1 and CDR2 are LGHNA and YNFKEQ.

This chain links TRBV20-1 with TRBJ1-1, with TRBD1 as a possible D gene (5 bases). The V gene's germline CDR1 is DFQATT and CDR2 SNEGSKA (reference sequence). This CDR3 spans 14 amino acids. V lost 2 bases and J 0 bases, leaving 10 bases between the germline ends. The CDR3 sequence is CSARYGAVNTEAFF. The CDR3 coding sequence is TGCAGTGCTAGATATGGGGCTGTGAACACTGAAGCTTTCTTT.

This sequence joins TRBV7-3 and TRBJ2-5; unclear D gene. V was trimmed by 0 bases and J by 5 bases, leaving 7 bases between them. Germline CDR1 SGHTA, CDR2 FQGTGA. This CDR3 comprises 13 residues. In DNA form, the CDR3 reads TGTGCCAGCAGCTTAACGAGCCCGGAGACCCAGTACTTC. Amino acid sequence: CASSLTSPETQYF. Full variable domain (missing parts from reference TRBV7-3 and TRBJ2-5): GAGVSQTPSNKVTEKGKYVELRCDPISGHTALYWYRQSLGQGPEFLIYFQGTGAADDSGLPNDRFFAVRPEGSVSTLKIQRTERGDSAVYLCASSLTSPETQYFGPGTRLLVL.

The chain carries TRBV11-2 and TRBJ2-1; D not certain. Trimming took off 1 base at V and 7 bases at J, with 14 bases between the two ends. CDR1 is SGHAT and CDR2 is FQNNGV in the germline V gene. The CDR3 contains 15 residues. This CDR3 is CASSLGPLGANEQFF. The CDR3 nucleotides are TGTGCCAGCAGCTTAGGACCTCTAGGCGCTAATGAGCAGTTCTTC.

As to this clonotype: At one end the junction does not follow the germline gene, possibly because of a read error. The CDR3: CASSKSAGTGALNF. Written as DNA, the CDR3 is TGTGCCAGCAGCAAATCGGCCGGGACAGGGGCTCTGAACTTC. V is TRBV3-1 and J is TRBJ2-5, with 10 nucleotides matching TRBD1. CDR1 is LGHDT and CDR2 is YNNKEL in the germline V gene (reference sequence). CDR3 length equals 14 residues.

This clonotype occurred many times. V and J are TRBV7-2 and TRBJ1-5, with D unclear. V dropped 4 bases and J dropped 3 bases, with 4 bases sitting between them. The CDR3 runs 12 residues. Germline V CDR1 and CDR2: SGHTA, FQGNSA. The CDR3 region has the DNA TGTGCCAGCAGCTCGCCCAATCAGCCCCAGCATTTT. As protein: CASSSPNQPQHF.

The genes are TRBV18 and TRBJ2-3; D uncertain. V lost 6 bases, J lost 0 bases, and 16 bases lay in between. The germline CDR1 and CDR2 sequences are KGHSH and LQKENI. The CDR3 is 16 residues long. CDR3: CASSLLQWSSTDTQYF. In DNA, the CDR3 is TGTGCCAGCTCCCTACTTCAGTGGTCTAGCACAGATACGCAGTATTTT.

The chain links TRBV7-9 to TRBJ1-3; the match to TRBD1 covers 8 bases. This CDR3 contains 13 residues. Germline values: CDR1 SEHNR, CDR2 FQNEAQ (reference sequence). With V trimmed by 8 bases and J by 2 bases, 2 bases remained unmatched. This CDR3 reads CASLQGAGNTIYF. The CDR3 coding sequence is TGTGCCAGCCTACAGGGGGCTGGAAACACCATATATTTT.

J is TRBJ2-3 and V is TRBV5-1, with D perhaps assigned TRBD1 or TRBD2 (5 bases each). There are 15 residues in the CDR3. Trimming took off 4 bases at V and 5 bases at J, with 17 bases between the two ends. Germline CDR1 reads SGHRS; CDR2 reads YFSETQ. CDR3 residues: CASSLTGRGGDTQYF. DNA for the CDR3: TGCGCCAGCAGCCTCACGGGGCGAGGCGGAGATACGCAGTATTTT.

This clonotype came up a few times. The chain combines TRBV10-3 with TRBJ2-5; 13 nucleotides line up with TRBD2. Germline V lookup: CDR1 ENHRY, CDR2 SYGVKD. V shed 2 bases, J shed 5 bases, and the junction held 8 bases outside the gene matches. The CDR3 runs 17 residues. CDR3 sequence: CAISERRLAGGQETQYF. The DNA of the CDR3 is TGTGCCATCAGTGAGCGTAGACTAGCGGGGGGTCAGGAGACCCAGTACTTC.

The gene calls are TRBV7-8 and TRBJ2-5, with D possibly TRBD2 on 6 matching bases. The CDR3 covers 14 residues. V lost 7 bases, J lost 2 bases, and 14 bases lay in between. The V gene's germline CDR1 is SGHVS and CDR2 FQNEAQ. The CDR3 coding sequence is TGTGCCAGCACGGCGACTAGAGTACAAGAGACCCAGTACTTC. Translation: CASTATRVQETQYF.

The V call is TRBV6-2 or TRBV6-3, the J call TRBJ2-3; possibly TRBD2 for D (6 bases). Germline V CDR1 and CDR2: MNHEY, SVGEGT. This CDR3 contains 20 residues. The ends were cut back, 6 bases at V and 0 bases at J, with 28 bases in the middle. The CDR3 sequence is CASSPSLWRAGRGSTDTQYF. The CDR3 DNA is TGTGCCAGCAGCCCCTCCCTGTGGAGGGCAGGTCGCGGGAGCACAGATACGCAGTATTTT.

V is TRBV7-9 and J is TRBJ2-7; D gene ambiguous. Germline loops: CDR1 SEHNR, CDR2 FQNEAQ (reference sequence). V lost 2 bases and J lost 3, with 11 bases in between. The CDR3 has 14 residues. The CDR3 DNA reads TGTGCCAGCAGCTTATGGCCAGATCGCTACGAGCAGTACTTC. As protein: CASSLWPDRYEQYF.

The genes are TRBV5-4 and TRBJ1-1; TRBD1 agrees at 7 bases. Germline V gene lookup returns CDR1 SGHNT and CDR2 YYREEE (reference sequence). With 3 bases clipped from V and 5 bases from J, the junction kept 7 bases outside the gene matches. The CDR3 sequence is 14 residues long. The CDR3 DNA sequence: TGTGCCAGCAGCTCCGGGACAGCCGGAACTGAAGCTTTCTTT. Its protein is CASSSGTAGTEAFF.

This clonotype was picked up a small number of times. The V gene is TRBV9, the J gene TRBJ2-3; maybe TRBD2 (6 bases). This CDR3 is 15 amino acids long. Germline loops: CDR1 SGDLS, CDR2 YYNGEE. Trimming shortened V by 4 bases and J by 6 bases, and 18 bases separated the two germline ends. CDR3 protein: CASSPRLGDSDTQYF. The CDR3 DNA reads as TGTGCCAGCAGCCCGCGACTAGGCGACAGCGATACGCAGTATTTT.

The DNA of the CDR3 is TGCAGCGTCAGAGCGGGACAAAGCACAGATACGCAGTATTTT. Encoded protein: CSVRAGQSTDTQYF. J is TRBJ2-3 and V is TRBV29-1; possibly TRBD2 for D (7 bases). The CDR3 is made up of 14 amino acids. V dropped 6 bases and J dropped 0 bases, with 13 bases sitting between them. The germline V gene encodes CDR1 SQVTM and CDR2 ANQGSEA.